This is a list of T cell receptor beta chains from one sample in a study of T-cell reconstitution after alpha-beta-depleted transplantation in children. MiXCR, run by TCRdb on the PCR reads, gives a single entry per CDR3 protein. The sample yields fewer than 750,000 distinct CDR3 sequences, under 30% seen once. Sequencing was performed on PBMCs, mostly from graft donor cells, taken 360 days after TCRalphabeta/CD19-depleted stem cell transplant. Receptors originate from a boy in the first two years of life who had a stem cell transplant for acute myeloid leukemia, so the T cells may come from the graft donor. The CDR3 runs from the conserved cysteine through the conserved F or W. The D gene is left open where the match is weak. The size field is filled for only some rows; it gives once, few, many or a size class.

clone size: .
J gene: TRBJ1-4
D gene: .
V gene: TRBV6-5
CDR3 protein: CASSYSPRLNEKLFF
CDR3 DNA: TGTGCCAGCAGTTATAGTCCTCGGCTTAATGAAAAACTGTTTTTT

clone size: .
J gene: TRBJ2-3
D gene: .
V gene: TRBV10-3
CDR3 protein: CAISGPGNQIFPADTQYF
CDR3 DNA: TGTGCCATCAGTGGACCGGGGAACCAGATATTCCCCGCAGATACGCAGTATTTT

clone size: .
J gene: TRBJ2-5
D gene: .
V gene: TRBV4-1
CDR3 protein: CASSQGTRETQYF
CDR3 DNA: TGCGCCAGCAGCCAGGGAACAAGAGAGACCCAGTACTTC

clone size: .
J gene: TRBJ2-5
D gene: .
V gene: TRBV25-1
CDR3 protein: CASSEITAAGRKTQYF
CDR3 DNA: TGTGCCAGCAGTGAAATTACGGCGGCAGGGAGAAAGACCCAGTACTTC

clone size: many
J gene: TRBJ1-1
D gene: TRBD1
V gene: TRBV4-1
CDR3 protein: CASSHWDSEAFF
CDR3 DNA: TGCGCCAGCAGCCACTGGGACAGTGAAGCTTTCTTT

clone size: few
J gene: TRBJ2-7
D gene: .
V gene: TRBV20-1
CDR3 protein: CSANKVAYEQYF
CDR3 DNA: TGCAGTGCTAATAAGGTGGCCTACGAGCAGTACTTC

clone size: .
J gene: TRBJ2-1
D gene: TRBD2
V gene: TRBV12-3/TRBV12-4
CDR3 protein: CASSLRHTTSGGKEQFF
CDR3 DNA: TGTGCCAGCAGCTTGCGACATACGACTAGCGGGGGGAAGGAGCAGTTCTTC

clone size: .
J gene: TRBJ1-2
D gene: .
V gene: TRBV20-1
CDR3 protein: CSARGDGYTF
CDR3 DNA: TGCAGTGCTAGAGGGGATGGCTACACCTTC

clone size: .
J gene: TRBJ2-6
D gene: .
V gene: TRBV7-3
CDR3 protein: CASSPSPFSGANVLTF
CDR3 DNA: TGTGCCAGCAGCCCCTCCCCGTTCTCTGGGGCCAACGTCCTGACTTTC

clone size: .
J gene: TRBJ2-1
D gene: .
V gene: TRBV12-3/TRBV12-4
CDR3 protein: CASRSWGVNEQFF
CDR3 DNA: TGTGCCAGCAGATCCTGGGGGGTCAATGAGCAGTTCTTC

clone size: many
J gene: TRBJ2-5
D gene: .
V gene: TRBV6-5
CDR3 protein: CASSYFFPSGASSRETQYF
CDR3 DNA: TGTGCCAGCAGTTACTTCTTTCCGTCCGGGGCTAGCTCACGGGAGACCCAGTACTTC

clone size: .
J gene: TRBJ1-2
D gene: .
V gene: TRBV20-1
CDR3 protein: CSARTDPGYTF
CDR3 DNA: TGCAGTGCTAGGACAGATCCTGGCTACACCTTC

clone size: .
J gene: TRBJ1-5
D gene: .
V gene: TRBV20-1
CDR3 protein: CSARVERTNQPQHF
CDR3 DNA: TGCAGTGCTAGAGTGGAACGGACCAATCAGCCCCAGCATTTT

clone size: many
J gene: TRBJ2-3
D gene: .
V gene: TRBV4-2
CDR3 protein: CASSQDRKGADTQYF
CDR3 DNA: TGTGCCAGCAGCCAAGATCGAAAGGGAGCAGATACGCAGTATTTT

clone size: .
J gene: TRBJ1-2
D gene: .
V gene: TRBV20-1
CDR3 protein: CSARDAPRGRASYGYTF
CDR3 DNA: TGCAGTGCTAGAGATGCCCCCAGGGGCAGGGCGTCCTATGGCTACACCTTC

clone size: .
J gene: TRBJ2-7
D gene: TRBD1
V gene: TRBV29-1
CDR3 protein: CSAGTASYEQYF
CDR3 DNA: TGCAGTGCCGGGACAGCCTCCTACGAGCAGTACTTC